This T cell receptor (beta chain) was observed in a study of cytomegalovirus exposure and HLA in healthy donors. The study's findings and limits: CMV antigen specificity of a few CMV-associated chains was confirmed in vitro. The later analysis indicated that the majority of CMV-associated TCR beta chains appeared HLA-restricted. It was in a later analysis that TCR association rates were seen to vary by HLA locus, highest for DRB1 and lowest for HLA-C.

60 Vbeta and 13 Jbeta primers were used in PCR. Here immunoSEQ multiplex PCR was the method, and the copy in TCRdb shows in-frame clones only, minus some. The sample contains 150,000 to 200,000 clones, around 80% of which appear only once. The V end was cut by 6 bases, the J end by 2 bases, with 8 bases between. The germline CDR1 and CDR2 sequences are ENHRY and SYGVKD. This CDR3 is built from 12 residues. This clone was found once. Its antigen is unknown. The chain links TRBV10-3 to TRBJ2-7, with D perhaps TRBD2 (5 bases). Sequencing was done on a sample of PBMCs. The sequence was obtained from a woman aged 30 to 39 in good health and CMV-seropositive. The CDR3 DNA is TGTGCCATCAGCGCGGGCCCCTACGAGCAGTACTTC. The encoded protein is CAISAGPYEQYF.